Below are 29 T cell receptor beta chains sequenced from a single sample in a study of blood T cell repertoires in COVID-19. Some clones are missing from TCRdb's copy, which holds only in-frame ones; the method was immunoSEQ multiplex PCR. The sample has about 240,000 clones, about 87% seen once. Material: PBMCs or T cells enriched from blood (not recorded which). These TCRs come from a woman aged 30 to 39 with acute COVID-19.

The V call is TRBV7-9, the J call TRBJ2-1; possible D gene TRBD1, 5 bases. The CDR3 is 15 residues long. Germline CDR1 and CDR2: SEHNR and FQNEAQ (reference sequence). The V end was cut by 3 bases, the J end by 3 bases, with 12 bases between. Here the CDR3 DNA reads TGTGCCAGCAGCTTTTCCCAGGGCTACTACAATGAGCAGTTCTTC. It is translated as CASSFSQGYYNEQFF.

This clone occurred many times. The same CDR3 can be traced to other DNA sequences in this sample. The rearrangement links TRBV19 to TRBJ1-5, with 10 bases lining up with TRBD1. The CDR3 totals 14 residues. Germline V gene lookup returns CDR1 LNHDA and CDR2 SQIVND (reference sequence). Losses at the gene ends were 4 bases for V and 6 bases for J; bases not matched to a gene: 3. CDR3 DNA: TGTGCCAGTAGTAGCCGGACAGGGGGTCAGCCCCAGCATTTT. It specifies CASSSRTGGQPQHF.

The V gene is TRBV19, the J gene TRBJ2-3; 7 nucleotides agree with TRBD2. CDR3 length equals 17 residues. Per germline, CDR1 LNHDA and CDR2 SQIVND (reference sequence). With V trimmed by 5 bases and J by 2 bases, 13 bases remained unmatched. As DNA, the CDR3 is TGTGCCAGTAGTTCAGTAAGACCGGGACTACCCACAGATACGCAGTATTTT. Its protein product is CASSSVRPGLPTDTQYF.

The CDR3 region is CASSRTAIRDSVQETQYF. In DNA form, the CDR3 reads TGTGCCAGCAGCCGCACAGCTATCCGGGACAGCGTCCAAGAGACCCAGTACTTC. This rearrangement joins TRBV14 to TRBJ2-5, with 7 bases lining up with TRBD1. CDR3 length: 18 amino acids. V was pared by 4 bases and J by 1 base, with 15 bases of the junction left unmatched. Germline loops: CDR1 SGHDN, CDR2 FVKESK.

The chain couples TRBV18 to TRBJ1-1, with 7 bases that match TRBD1. Trimming took 6 bases from V and 8 from J; bases not matched to a gene: 18. From germline, CDR1 is KGHSH and CDR2 LQKENI. CDR3 length equals 16 residues. The CDR3, as DNA: TGTGCCAGCTCGCATACGCCGGGACAGTTGGAGTGGGAAGCTTTCTTT. It encodes CASSHTPGQLEWEAFF.

This rearrangement joins TRBV10-2 to TRBJ1-1, with TRBD1 identical over 10 bases. From germline, CDR1 is WSHSY and CDR2 SAAADI. This CDR3 region has 15 residues. Losses at the gene ends were 6 bases for V and 3 bases for J; bases not matched to a gene: 7. CDR3 nucleotides: TGCGCCAGCAGGGATACCGGGACAGGGGACACTGAAGCTTTCTTT. This encodes CASRDTGTGDTEAFF.

The chain recombines TRBV19 with TRBJ1-2, with 9 bases aligning to TRBD1. Trimming at V came to 6 bases and at J to 5 bases, leaving 7 bases not matched to a gene. This CDR3 spans 14 amino acids. Looked up from germline, CDR1 is LNHDA and CDR2 is SQIVND (reference sequence). CDR3 residues: CASRDRDRAYGYTF. CDR3 sequence (DNA): TGTGCCAGTAGGGACCGGGACAGGGCTTATGGCTACACCTTC.

This chain links TRBV7-9 with TRBJ1-1; D unresolved. V lost 5 bases and J 8 bases, leaving 9 bases between the germline ends. CDR1 SEHNR and CDR2 FQNEAQ come from the germline V gene (reference sequence). This CDR3 has 11 residues. CDR3 DNA sequence: TGTGCCAGCAGCAACCCCGGGGAAGCTTTCTTT. Translation: CASSNPGEAFF.

This clone showed up just a few times. V is TRBV7-2 and J is TRBJ2-2; 8 positions match TRBD1. The CDR3 covers 17 residues. Germline CDR1 SGHTA, CDR2 FQGNSA. With V trimmed by 5 bases and J by 1 base, 9 bases remained unmatched. The chain's CDR3 is CASSLRRQGMNTGELFF. CDR3 DNA sequence: TGTGCCAGCAGCCTCCGGCGACAGGGGATGAACACCGGGGAGCTGTTTTTT.

CDR3 region: CASSFSGSSYNSPLHF. DNA of the CDR3: TGTGCCAGCAGCTTTTCGGGGAGCTCCTATAATTCACCCCTCCACTTT. The genes are TRBV7-8 and TRBJ1-6; the D is unclear. Per the germline V gene, CDR1 is SGHVS and CDR2 is FQNEAQ. The CDR3 has 16 residues. Trimming left V 3 bases short and J 0 bases short, with 9 bases between.

The chain couples TRBV6-6 to TRBJ2-6; weak D call: TRBD1 (6 bases). The V gene lost 7 bases and the J gene lost 1 base, with 11 bases spanning the gap. The CDR3 is made up of 15 amino acids. CDR1 MNHNY and CDR2 SVGAGI come from the germline V gene (reference sequence). Written as DNA, the CDR3 is TGTGCCAGCATTCAGGGGATTTCTGGGGCCAACGTCCTGACTTTC. It encodes CASIQGISGANVLTF.

This sequence joins TRBV6-5 and TRBJ2-5, with D perhaps TRBD2 (6 bases). CDR1 MNHEY and CDR2 SVGAGI come from the germline V gene. This CDR3 has 12 amino acids. The V end lost 6 bases, the J end lost 4 bases, and 9 bases lay between the germline ends. The DNA of the CDR3 is TGTGCCAGCAGCCGGGACTTAGAGACCCAGTACTTC. This encodes CASSRDLETQYF.

The V gene is TRBV3-1 (or the pseudogene TRBV3-2), the J gene TRBJ1-2, with D perhaps matching TRBD1 (6 bases). The CDR3 length is 15 residues. The ends were cut back, 3 bases at V and 5 bases at J, with 16 bases in the middle. Germline V lookup: CDR1 LGHDT, CDR2 YNNKEL (reference sequence). The DNA for the CDR3 is TGTGCCAGCAGCCAGGGACAAGGAGTGTTGTATGGCTACACCTTC. Amino acids: CASSQGQGVLYGYTF.

Comments on this clone: It is likely a read error: a sequence one base away is far more abundant. The V call is TRBV7-2, the J call TRBJ1-1; D ambiguous. V was pared by 2 bases and J by 1 base, with 5 bases between. Germline assignment: CDR1 SGHTA and CDR2 FQGNSA. This CDR3 has 13 amino acids. The CDR3 loop is CASSLQANTEAFF. CDR3 sequence (DNA): TGTGCCAGCAGCTTACAGGCGAACACTGAAGCTTTCTTT.

V gene TRBV12-3 or TRBV12-4 combines with J gene TRBJ1-2, with D possibly being TRBD1 (6 bases). V was clipped by 6 bases and J by 7 bases, with 9 bases between them. The CDR3 length is 11 residues. CDR3 sequence (DNA): TGTGCCAGCAGCACAGGGTTTGGCTACACCTTC. Protein product: CASSTGFGYTF.

This clone has a single count. This chain links TRBV5-1 with TRBJ2-6, with 7 bases lining up with TRBD1. The CDR3 runs 16 residues. The germline V gene has CDR1 SGHRS and CDR2 YFSETQ. J lost 0 bases, V lost 5 bases, and 5 bases had no gene match. The CDR3 sequence: CASSSDRSSGANVLTF. DNA of the CDR3: TGCGCCAGCAGTTCGGACAGGAGCTCTGGGGCCAACGTCCTGACTTTC.

The rearrangement uses TRBV4-3 and TRBJ2-7; D is ambiguous. The germline gives CDR1 LGHNA, CDR2 YSLEER. V lost 0 bases and J lost 0, with 12 bases in between. The CDR3 consists of 16 residues. In DNA, the CDR3 is TGCGCCAGCAGCCAAGATACGTATGAGAGCTCCTACGAGCAGTACTTC. It yields the protein CASSQDTYESSYEQYF.

The gene calls are TRBV3-1 (or the pseudogene TRBV3-2) and TRBJ2-5; tentatively, D is TRBD2 (5 bases). Germline CDR1 LGHDT, CDR2 YNNKEL (reference sequence). With 5 bases removed from V and 1 base from J, the gap between germline ends came to 8 bases. This CDR3 contains 13 residues. The CDR3 DNA sequence: TGTGCCAGCAGCTATGGAGGCCAAGAGACCCAGTACTTC. Protein product: CASSYGGQETQYF.

V gene TRBV13 combines with J gene TRBJ2-7; D is perhaps TRBD2 (6 bases). The CDR3 is 14 amino acids. The germline CDR1 and CDR2 sequences are PRHDT and FYEKMQ (reference sequence). The V and J ends lost 5 bases and 5 bases respectively, with 16 bases between them. CDR3 region: CASSLGGSVDEQYF. CDR3 DNA sequence: TGTGCCAGCAGCCTGGGGGGATCCGTGGACGAGCAGTACTTC. The whole variable domain, remainder taken from reference TRBV13 and TRBJ2-7, is AAGVIQSPRHLIKEKRETATLKCYPIPRHDTVYWYQQGPGQDPQFLISFYEKMQSDKGSIPDRFSAQQFSDYHSELNMSSLELGDSALYFCASSLGGSVDEQYFGPGTRLTVT.

The chain joins TRBV18 to TRBJ1-2; possibly TRBD1 for D (6 bases). Per the germline V gene, CDR1 is KGHSH and CDR2 is LQKENI. The CDR3 runs to 14 residues. V shed 2 bases and J shed 4 bases, with 11 bases lying between them. This chain's CDR3 is CASSPSSGAYGYTF. The CDR3 bases are TGTGCCAGCTCACCATCCTCAGGGGCCTATGGCTACACCTTC.

In this sample, this clone turned up once. CDR3 sequence: CASSSRQVSDEQFF. CDR3 coding DNA: TGTGCCAGCAGCTCGCGACAGGTTAGCGATGAGCAGTTCTTC. The chain has TRBV7-8 and TRBJ2-1, with a possible D match to TRBD1 (6 bases). From germline, CDR1 is SGHVS and CDR2 FQNEAQ. This CDR3 is built from 14 residues. The V and J ends lost 4 bases and 8 bases respectively, with 15 bases between them.

CDR3 nucleotides: TGTGCCAGCAGCTTGGAGGGACCGATGAACACCGGGGAGCTGTTTTTT. This sequence encodes CASSLEGPMNTGELFF. The chain combines TRBV7-2 with TRBJ2-2, with D possibly matching TRBD2 (6 bases). Germline lookup yields CDR1 SGHTA and CDR2 FQGNSA. The V end was cut by 3 bases, the J end by 1 base, with 12 bases between. This CDR3 is 16 amino acids long.

This sequence joins TRBV9 and TRBJ2-2, with D perhaps matching TRBD1 (5 bases). The V gene lost 7 bases and the J gene lost 2 bases, with 12 bases spanning the gap. This CDR3 has 14 amino acids. Germline CDR1 is SGDLS and CDR2 is YYNGEE. CDR3 coding DNA: TGTGCCAGCGGGCTAGGGGAAAACACCGGGGAGCTGTTTTTT. Translation: CASGLGENTGELFF.

The V and J genes are TRBV25-1 and TRBJ2-6; 11 positions match TRBD2. Losses at the gene ends were 4 bases for V and 4 bases for J; bases not matched to a gene: 6. Germline CDR1 MGHDK, CDR2 SYGVNS. The CDR3 has 17 residues. The CDR3 loop reads CASSGGLAGFGANVLTF. In DNA form, the CDR3 reads TGTGCCAGCAGTGGTGGACTAGCGGGCTTCGGGGCCAACGTCCTGACTTTC.

The rearrangement joins TRBV5-1 to TRBJ2-1, with TRBD2 identical over 15 bases. Germline values: CDR1 SGHRS, CDR2 YFSETQ. Unmatched junction bases numbered 5, after V lost 4 bases and J lost 9 bases. The CDR3 runs 15 residues. The CDR3 DNA sequence: TGCGCCAGCAGCCCGGGGACTAGCGGGGGGTCTGAGCAGTTCTTC. It is translated as CASSPGTSGGSEQFF.

The CDR3 region has the DNA TGCGCCAGCAGACAGGGGCTAGGGGGCTACACCTTC. Translated, it gives CASRQGLGGYTF. The V gene is TRBV5-1, the J gene TRBJ1-2, with TRBD1 matching 7 bases. With V trimmed by 5 bases and J by 8 bases, 6 bases remained unmatched. The CDR3 totals 12 residues. CDR1 and CDR2 from the germline V gene are SGHRS and YFSETQ.

J is TRBJ1-1 and V is TRBV12-3 or TRBV12-4; D remains unclear. The length of the CDR3 is 12 residues. Trimming stripped 7 bases from V and 6 bases from J, with 12 bases between. The CDR3 region is CASTRGVAEAFF. CDR3 nucleotides: TGTGCCAGCACCCGTGGAGTAGCTGAAGCTTTCTTT.

The gene calls are TRBV19 and TRBJ2-3; a weak D match, TRBD1 (5 bases). The germline V gene has CDR1 LNHDA and CDR2 SQIVND (reference sequence). The germline V and J ends were trimmed by 10 bases and 2 bases, with 13 bases remaining between them. This CDR3 has 13 amino acids. CDR3 DNA sequence: TGTGCCACAGGGTCGGAGTTCACAGATACGCAGTATTTT. Encoded protein: CATGSEFTDTQYF.

Written as DNA, the CDR3 is TGCGCCAGCAGCCAAGAGTCAGCGGGGGGGATTCCTACCGGGGAGCTGTTTTTT. Protein sequence: CASSQESAGGIPTGELFF. The genes are TRBV4-1 and TRBJ2-2; 10 nucleotides align to TRBD2. CDR1 is MGHRA, CDR2 YSYEKL, per germline. The CDR3 totals 18 residues. Unmatched junction bases numbered 9, after V lost 0 bases and J lost 5 bases.